A selection of T cell receptor beta chains follows, all from one sample in a study of memory CD8 T cells in hepatitis C reinfection. Profiling relied on immunoSEQ multiplex PCR, and the TCRdb table lists in-frame clones only, not all of them. Counted here are 35,000 to 50,000 clones, over 75% occurring once; the ten biggest clones make up around 1.2%. The sequencing sample was made of naive CD8+ T cells sorted from blood. Receptor source: a young man with hepatitis C virus infection. Each CDR3 is given with its conserved first and last residue. Size is omitted from some rows. Given values are once, few, many or a class for expanded clones.

v_call | clone_size | cdr3_aa
TRBV19 | NA | CASKGFSGNTIYF
TRBV12-2 | NA | CASRPQGVGDTGELFF
TRBV6-5 | NA | CASRPGTRADTQYF
TRBV6-6 | NA | CASSSVSGAAAYEQYF
TRBV4-1 | NA | CASSIYIGDSAPEQFF
TRBV29-1 | NA | CSVEVGVQETQYF
TRBV21-1 | NA | CASSTAKTATRFRYGYTF
TRBV2 | once | CASRTGNQETQYF
TRBV7-9 | NA | CASSLDSPSGGTDTQYF
TRBV6-6 | NA | CASSYRGLGEKLFF
TRBV4-1 | NA | CASRGAGGETQYF
TRBV19 | NA | CASSPSGGTRTDTQYF
TRBV9 | NA | CASSDGNTGELFF
TRBV4-3 | NA | CASSQDRLAGAGNEQFF
TRBV21-1 | NA | CASSKRRGGGAGELFF
TRBV27 | NA | CASKGRAGELFF
TRBV5-4 | once | CASSFWTGGAGTEAFF
TRBV7-9 | NA | CASSGGPYQETQYF
TRBV28 | NA | CASKYDMFNQPQHF
TRBV11-2 | NA | CASSSGGGPNSPLHF
TRBV27 | NA | CASRLAGGGSYEQYF
TRBV27 | NA | CASSPLAGGETQYF
TRBV29-1 | NA | CSADPGLMNTEAFF
TRBV30 | NA | CAWAQGGGARDTQYF
TRBV27 | NA | CASSFGENGETQYF
TRBV4-2 | NA | CASSQERGNYGYTF
TRBV28 | NA | CASSFAGTSYEQYF
TRBV2 | NA | CASSFGHSYEQYF
TRBV28 | NA | CASNNEGAQATDTQYF
TRBV7-9 | NA | CASSLDRYTGELFF
TRBV9 | NA | CASSAPSGNTIYF
TRBV11-2 | NA | CASSLATEQYF
TRBV5-1 | once | CASSVGTGNNEQFF
TRBV27 | few | CASSWGTGVYQPQHF
TRBV9 | NA | CASSVGSGANTGELFF
TRBV29-1 | NA | CSVRTGETEAFF
TRBV4-1 | NA | CASSPGLAGGNEQFF
TRBV7-9 | once | CASSLLQGAGELFF
TRBV2 | NA | CASSEGSGGAKDTQYF
TRBV5-1 | NA | CASSYGQGIDTQYF
TRBV10-3 | NA | CAITPRQATDTQYF
TRBV10-3 | NA | CAISEGSSYNEQFF
TRBV19 | NA | CASSIDGGLNEQYF
TRBV5-6 | NA | CASSSEYEQYF
TRBV6-1 | once | CASSSTRYTGTQYF
TRBV28 | once | CASSPLSATYEQYF